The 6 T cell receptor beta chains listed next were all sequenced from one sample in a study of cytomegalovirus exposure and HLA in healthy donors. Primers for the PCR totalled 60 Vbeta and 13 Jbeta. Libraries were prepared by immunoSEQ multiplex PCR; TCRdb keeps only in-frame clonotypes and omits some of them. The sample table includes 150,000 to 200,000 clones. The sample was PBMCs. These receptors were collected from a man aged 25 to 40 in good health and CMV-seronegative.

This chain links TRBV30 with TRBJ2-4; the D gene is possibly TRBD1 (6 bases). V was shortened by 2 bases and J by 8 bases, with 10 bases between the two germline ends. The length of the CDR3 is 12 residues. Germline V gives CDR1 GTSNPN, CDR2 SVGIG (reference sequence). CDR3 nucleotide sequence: TGTGCCTGGAGTAGGGACACCGACATTCAGTACTTC. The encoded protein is CAWSRDTDIQYF.

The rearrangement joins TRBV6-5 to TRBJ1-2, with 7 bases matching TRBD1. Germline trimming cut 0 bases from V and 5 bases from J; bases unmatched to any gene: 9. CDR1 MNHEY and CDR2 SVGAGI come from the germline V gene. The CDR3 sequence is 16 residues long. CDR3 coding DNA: TGTGCCAGCAGTTACTCGAGACAGGGAGTGGGATATGGCTACACCTTC. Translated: CASSYSRQGVGYGYTF.

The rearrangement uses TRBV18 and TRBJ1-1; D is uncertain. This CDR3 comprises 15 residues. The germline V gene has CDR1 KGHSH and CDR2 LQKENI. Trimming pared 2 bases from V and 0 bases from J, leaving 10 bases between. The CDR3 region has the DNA TGTGCCAGCTCACCAGAGGCCGGGATGAACACTGAAGCTTTCTTT. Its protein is CASSPEAGMNTEAFF.

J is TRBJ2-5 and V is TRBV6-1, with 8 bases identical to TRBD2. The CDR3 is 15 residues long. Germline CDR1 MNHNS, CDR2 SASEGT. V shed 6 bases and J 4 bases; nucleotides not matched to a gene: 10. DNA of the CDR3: TGTGCCAGCAGGGTTCGGGAGGGCAGACTAGAGACCCAGTACTTC. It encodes CASRVREGRLETQYF.

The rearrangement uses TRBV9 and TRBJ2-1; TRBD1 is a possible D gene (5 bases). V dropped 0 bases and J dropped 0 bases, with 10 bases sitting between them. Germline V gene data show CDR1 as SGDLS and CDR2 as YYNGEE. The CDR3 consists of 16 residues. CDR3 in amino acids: CASSVAIGVSYNEQFF. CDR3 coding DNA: TGTGCCAGCAGCGTAGCAATAGGGGTCTCCTACAATGAGCAGTTCTTC.

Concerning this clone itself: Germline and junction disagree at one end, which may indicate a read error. The CDR3 loop reads CAISGRGTGAGFTEAFF. As DNA, the CDR3 is TGTGCCATCAGTGGACGCGGGACAGGGGCAGGGTTCACTGAAGCTTTCTTT. The rearrangement joins TRBV6-1 to TRBJ1-1; 10 bases line up with TRBD1. The length of the CDR3 is 17 residues. Germline V gene data show CDR1 as MNHNS and CDR2 as SASEGT.